The present T cell receptor beta chain was sequenced within a study of T cell responses to AZD1222 COVID-19 vaccine. Study-level points and caveats: In all cases, repertoires were sampled only after the peak T cell response. Possibly, clonal diversity was underestimated; donors were largely white British and included more females.

Germline CDR1 LNHDA, CDR2 SQIVND (reference sequence). V lost 3 bases to trimming and J lost 2 bases; unmatched junction nucleotides: 6. The CDR3 spans 16 residues. TCRdb's copy holds only in-frame clones and misses some; the assay was immunoSEQ multiplex PCR. The profile covers tens of thousands of clones, with roughly 86% appearing a single time and roughly 2.7% taken by the ten largest. This clone was recorded once. Antigen specificity is unknown. This material consisted of peripheral blood, taken 28 days after the second AZD1222 dose. This clonotype was obtained from an adult who received the AZD1222 COVID-19 vaccine. The chain joins TRBV19 to TRBJ2-2; 7 nucleotides match TRBD2. Here the CDR3 reads CASSIVGGLNTGELFF. The CDR3 DNA sequence: TGTGCCAGTAGTATCGTTGGGGGACTAAACACCGGGGAGCTGTTTTTT.